The clone carrying this T cell receptor beta chain has just a few counts. Generated by immunoSEQ multiplex PCR, the TCRdb table keeps only in-frame clones and is missing some. The sample carries under 55,000 clones, around 80% recorded once. Single viable CD3+CD4+CD8-CD45RO+ cells were sorted as the memory CD4+ T cells. This entry belongs to a study of memory CD4+ T cells and cytomegalovirus serostatus. The CDR3 spans 11 residues. Germline-derived CDR1 and CDR2 are SGHDT and YYEEEE. The V gene lost 5 bases and the J gene lost 8 bases, with 10 bases spanning the gap. This clonotype was obtained from an adult in good health and CMV-seropositive. The J gene is TRBJ1-2, the V gene TRBV5-6, with D hard to call. Sequenced: memory CD4+ T cells from blood. CDR3 sequence (DNA): TGTGCCAGCAGGTTGTCAGGCGGCTACACCTTC. Encoded protein: CASRLSGGYTF.